This TCR beta chain was profiled in a study of PD-1 blockade in classical Hodgkin lymphoma (TCRdb year 2020). About the study as a whole: Nivolumab dosing was 3 mg/kg intravenously every 2 weeks, continuing until either disease progression or unacceptable toxicity. A peripheral blood immune signature of response to PD-1 blockade in classical Hodgkin lymphoma was defined using TCR beta sequencing and CyTOF. The research as a whole found: CD4+ but not CD8+ TCR diversity rose significantly by C4D1 (p=0.0027 vs p=0.16), most apparent in complete responders (p=0.02). Only a single clinical trial cohort was studied, and what caused the repertoire differences, possibly disease activity or prior therapy, remained undefined. Baseline diversity similar to that of newly diagnosed patients was observed in trial patients achieving complete response, whereas significantly lower diversity was observed in partial responders and progressors. Lower diversity was observed in patients in whom nivolumab was started less than 1 year after ASCT, and these patients were excluded from later analyses so that confounding by immune reconstitution would be avoided. Baseline TCR diversity was reported to be lower in newly diagnosed patients than in healthy donors, and even lower in relapsed/refractory patients.

Measured from the cysteine to the phenylalanine, the CDR3 is 15 residues long. Only the CDR3 part of the read is kept: 45 bases, read in frame from the first base. The germline V end is reduced by 6 bases and the J end by 0 bases; junction bases left unmatched: 8. The germline V gene (reference sequence) yields MNHEY for CDR1 and SMNVEV for CDR2. Genomic DNA was extracted with the Qiagen DNeasy kit from unsorted PBMCs and from negatively selected CD4+ and CD8+ fractions. TCR beta CDR3 regions were subjected to amplification by immunoSEQ multiplex PCR with primers that anneal to V and J segments. Amplification bias was minimized using a synthetic immune receptor repertoire, and residual bias was removed computationally after sequencing. The study's own analysis went as follows. Repertoire diversity was quantified as the Shannon entropy index using custom Python scripts. Unsorted, CD4+ and CD8+ repertoires were examined separately, except in combined analyses, for which CD4+ and CD8+ sequences were merged in silico. A clone counted as expanded when the clone's frequency after treatment rose at least 2-fold relative to C1D1, and clones undetected at baseline were given a pseudocount of 0.5. Clones with 0 or 1 copy at C1D1 were defined as singleton clones, while clones with 2 or more copies were defined as non-singleton clones. Clones expanded in unsorted samples were labelled as CD4+, CD8+ or unknown by matching protein sequences in sorted samples from the same patient. Diversity changes from C1D1 to C4D1 were tested in paired samples using Wilcoxon tests. In TCRdb, the immuneACCESS table is reduced to in-frame sequences with V and J assigned. These tables do not hold every clone; where another copy was compared, an unresolved V gene accounts for under half, and the others remain unexplained. V and J calls and clone size are as listed in that table; D and trimming were resolved from the DNA. The sample table lists 15,000 to 25,000 clones, more than 65% of them with a count of one. 20% of the sample is in the top ten clones.

Note on this clone: Its antigen remains undetermined. Base qualities are not provided; no much larger clone lies one nucleotide away.

This specimen's time point label, interpreted: cycle 4 day 1 (C4D1), after 6 weeks of nivolumab. Every trial patient had relapsed following autologous stem cell transplantation, and prior brentuximab vedotin exposure was what differed among cohorts A, B and C. The trial cohort was composed of under 70 patients with relapsed/refractory classical Hodgkin lymphoma, for whom complete response, partial response or progressive disease was recorded as best overall response. In the multi-cohort phase II CheckMate 205 trial, trial patients received single-agent nivolumab. An independent review committee assessed best overall response using the 2007 International Working Group response criteria. Trial PBMCs were collected immediately before nivolumab initiation (C1D1) and during therapy at cycle 2 day 1 and cycle 4 day 1. Peripheral blood was collected in 8 mL Vacutainer Cell Preparation Tubes, from which PBMCs were isolated by centrifugation and then cryopreserved.

The specimen was peripheral blood mononuclear cells (PBMCs), collected before the fourth cycle of nivolumab. Here the chain combines TRBV27 and TRBJ2-7; 7 bases in between match TRBD2. This receptor was identified in a human donor with classical Hodgkin lymphoma. The CDR3 reads as follows: CASRSSGTGSYEQYF. The sequence in DNA is TGTGCCAGCAGATCCAGCGGGACTGGCTCCTACGAGCAGTACTTC.